Following are 2 T cell receptor beta chains from one sample sequenced in a study of shared clonotypes between healthy human individuals. Data came from immunoSEQ multiplex PCR; TCRdb stores just in-frame clones and leaves some out. The sample has about 2.4 million clones, more than 80% seen once. Sequencing was done on a sample of naive CD4+ T cells sorted from blood. As for subset: CD45RA+ positively selected. Source of these receptors: a man younger than 35 in good health.

Worth noting for this clone: The sample has other DNA sequences that encode this CDR3 too. The rearrangement links TRBV7-2 to TRBJ2-3; tentatively, D is TRBD1 or TRBD2 (6 bases each). V was clipped by 4 bases and J by 6 bases, with 17 bases between them. The V gene's germline CDR1 is SGHTA and CDR2 FQGNSA. This CDR3 region has 15 residues. The CDR3 reads CASSSLGGGGDTQYF. CDR3 DNA sequence: TGTGCCAGCAGCTCCCTAGGAGGAGGGGGTGATACGCAGTATTTT.

The V call is TRBV28, the J call TRBJ2-5; TRBD1 aligns across 8 bases. The CDR3 has 14 residues. Unmatched junction bases numbered 8, after V lost 7 bases and J lost 4 bases. Germline assignment: CDR1 MDHEN and CDR2 SYDVKM. The CDR3 region is CASTLMGTGETQYF. CDR3 bases: TGTGCCAGCACCCTTATGGGGACAGGAGAGACCCAGTACTTC.